The rows below give T cell receptor beta chains drawn from one sample of a study of T cells in Graves' hyperthyroidism and ophthalmopathy. One entry per CDR3 protein results from TCRdb running MiXCR on the multiplex PCR reads. The profile covers hundreds of thousands of distinct CDR3 sequences, with approximately 21% appearing a single time and 64% taken by the ten largest. Material: blood. These receptors were obtained from a man aged 25 to 40 with Graves' ophthalmopathy. CDR3s include the opening cysteine and the closing phenylalanine or tryptophan.

V	J	CDR3
TRBV27	TRBJ1-6	CASRPGRDRSSYNSPLHF
TRBV28	TRBJ2-7	CASRIGRQGAYEQYF
TRBV2	TRBJ2-7	CASSPIGQGYEQYF
TRBV10-3	TRBJ2-5	CAISVAAQETQYF
TRBV12-3/TRBV12-4	TRBJ2-3	CASSRGQGALIDTQYF
TRBV5-1	TRBJ1-2	CASRPDRGNTNYGYTF
TRBV18	TRBJ1-5	CASSVSPPGMGNQPQHF
TRBV10-1	TRBJ2-3	CASSESPDTQYF
TRBV5-1	TRBJ1-4	CASSAYMEEKLFF
TRBV10-1	TRBJ2-5	CASSSHERETQYF
TRBV10-1	TRBJ2-1	CASSSGDPSYNEQFF
TRBV29-1	TRBJ1-1	CSVGTRWDREQMNTEAFF
TRBV29-1	TRBJ2-2	CSAKTSGRVNTGELFF
TRBV12-3/TRBV12-4	TRBJ2-1	CASSIRTSGEQFF
TRBV7-2	TRBJ2-1	CASSSGQVGYNEQFF
TRBV12-3/TRBV12-4	TRBJ1-1	CASSLVSGRNTEAFF
TRBV5-6	TRBJ1-1	CASSLRSEAFF
TRBV6-5	TRBJ2-2	CASSSRTGGLFF
TRBV10-3	TRBJ1-2	CAIRVGQGSYGYTF
TRBV11-2	TRBJ1-1	CASSLGGRMNTEAFF
TRBV13	TRBJ2-5	CASSLLSTAHGTQYF
TRBV4-2	TRBJ2-3	CASSQDRQRGHTDTQYF
TRBV12-3/TRBV12-4	TRBJ1-2	CASRTQGTANYGYTF
TRBV10-3	TRBJ1-2	CAISVGQTDNYGYTF
TRBV14	TRBJ2-5	CASSNYQETQYF
TRBV25-1	TRBJ2-7	CASGTGLPYEQYF
TRBV3-1	TRBJ1-3	CASSRKYTEISGNTIYF
TRBV9	TRBJ2-5	CASSRGGEALQTQYF
TRBV19	TRBJ2-1	CASGFGINEQFF
TRBV7-8	TRBJ2-3	CASSLMGLAGDTQYF
TRBV3-1	TRBJ2-1	CASSLAKLAGHNEQFF
TRBV7-2	TRBJ2-7	CASSLGSNQGYEQYF
TRBV24-1	TRBJ1-3	CATSDRLDRGRLYF
TRBV6-1	TRBJ1-2	CASFSGDYGYTF
TRBV27	TRBJ2-2	CASSFGTSGITGELFF
TRBV6-2/TRBV6-3	TRBJ1-1	CASSYSGLRGSTEAFF
TRBV2	TRBJ2-3	CASSGDGGVATDTQYF
TRBV11-3	TRBJ2-2	CASSSVAGKTGELFF
TRBV6-1	TRBJ2-1	CASSRQENNEQFF
TRBV6-1	TRBJ2-1	CASRNSGLKHNEQFF
TRBV7-9	TRBJ2-1	CASSFSALASEQFF
TRBV27	TRBJ1-5	CASSPFEDPSNQPQHF
TRBV3-1	TRBJ2-7	CASRPTLSGSTHEQYF
TRBV12-3/TRBV12-4	TRBJ1-1	CASSFRGSEAFF
TRBV7-8	TRBJ2-1	CASSLAGTTFYNEQFF
TRBV28	TRBJ1-2	CASSLTDRYYGYTF
TRBV11-3	TRBJ1-2	CASSPGGQGWNYGYTF
TRBV11-2	TRBJ2-3	CASSPEGGLVTDTQYF
TRBV19	TRBJ2-1	CASSSSGGFYNEQFF
TRBV7-6	TRBJ2-7	CASSLLALPSYEQYF
TRBV24-1	TRBJ1-1	CATSDSGAQGNTEAFF
TRBV2	TRBJ2-3	CASTKETYSSADTQYF
TRBV24-1	TRBJ2-7	CATSPSYEQYF
TRBV7-3	TRBJ2-1	CASSWGPAGAYNEQFF
TRBV7-8	TRBJ2-7	CASSRTSGSIGEQYF
TRBV7-7	TRBJ2-1	CASSLVASAASNEQFF
TRBV11-2	TRBJ2-1	CASSSTSERYNEQFF